The entry that follows covers one T cell receptor beta chain sequence. Here immunoSEQ multiplex PCR was the method, and the copy in TCRdb shows in-frame clones only, minus some. Of roughly 2,000,000 clones listed, around 93% are singletons. The entry originates in a study of shared clonotypes between healthy human individuals. In germline, CDR1 is LNHDA, CDR2 SQIVND (reference sequence). The ends lost 3 bases at V and 7 bases at J; junction bases unmatched: 3. The CDR3 covers 13 residues. Cells designated naive CD8 were CD45RO-negative and were positively selected for CCR7, with terminally differentiated effector memory CD45RA+ cells excluded.

The chain employs TRBV19 and TRBJ2-1, with TRBD1 identical over 7 bases. Material: naive CD8+ T cells from PBMCs. This sequence originates from a man aged 18 to 29 in good health. Some clones in this sample may be carry-over from other donors' samples. DNA for the CDR3: TGTGCCAGTAGTATGACAGGGTTAAATGAGCAGTTCTTC. Residues: CASSMTGLNEQFF.